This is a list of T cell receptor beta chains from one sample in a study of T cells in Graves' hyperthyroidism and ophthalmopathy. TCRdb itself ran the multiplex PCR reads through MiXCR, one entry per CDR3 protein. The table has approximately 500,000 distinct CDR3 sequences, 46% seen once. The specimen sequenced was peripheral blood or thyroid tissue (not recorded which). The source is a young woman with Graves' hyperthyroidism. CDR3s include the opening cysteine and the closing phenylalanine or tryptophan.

cdr3_aa: CAITEGKDNSPFHF
j_call: TRBJ1-6
v_call: TRBV10-3

cdr3_aa: CAISDREGAEAFF
j_call: TRBJ1-1
v_call: TRBV10-3

cdr3_aa: CASSPERPDQETQYF
j_call: TRBJ2-5
v_call: TRBV5-1

cdr3_aa: CSARSQRDNNEQYF
j_call: TRBJ2-7
v_call: TRBV20-1

cdr3_aa: CASREGLAGETQYF
j_call: TRBJ2-5
v_call: TRBV12-3/TRBV12-4

cdr3_aa: CSASLLGTEAFF
j_call: TRBJ1-1
v_call: TRBV20-1

cdr3_aa: CASSLDTGLGEKLFF
j_call: TRBJ1-4
v_call: TRBV11-3

cdr3_aa: CASSLEKTTYF
j_call: TRBJ1-2
v_call: TRBV7-2

cdr3_aa: CASSPGQYQDEQYF
j_call: TRBJ2-7
v_call: TRBV19

cdr3_aa: CASSLVSGGSETQYF
j_call: TRBJ2-5
v_call: TRBV11-2

cdr3_aa: CSARNTSVQETQYF
j_call: TRBJ2-5
v_call: TRBV20-1

cdr3_aa: CASRQFDRVMDNSPLHF
j_call: TRBJ1-6
v_call: TRBV4-3

cdr3_aa: CASSPWTYLGYTF
j_call: TRBJ1-2
v_call: TRBV19

cdr3_aa: CSVATGEVAGYTF
j_call: TRBJ1-2
v_call: TRBV29-1

cdr3_aa: CASSDVWGTNNEKLFF
j_call: TRBJ1-4
v_call: TRBV2

cdr3_aa: CASSQGLNTEAFF
j_call: TRBJ1-1
v_call: TRBV2

cdr3_aa: CSAGTLAGYNEQFF
j_call: TRBJ2-1
v_call: TRBV20-1

cdr3_aa: CASSGSSGREQETQYF
j_call: TRBJ2-5
v_call: TRBV6-2/TRBV6-3

cdr3_aa: CAWSSNSPLHF
j_call: TRBJ1-6
v_call: TRBV30

cdr3_aa: CASSFGQGALGTEAFF
j_call: TRBJ1-1
v_call: TRBV5-4

cdr3_aa: CAISESSRGYTF
j_call: TRBJ1-2
v_call: TRBV10-3

cdr3_aa: CASSSLDRLPYEQYF
j_call: TRBJ2-7
v_call: TRBV5-1

cdr3_aa: CASSHTSLAGPKETQYF
j_call: TRBJ2-5
v_call: TRBV3-1

cdr3_aa: CATSDDQETQHF
j_call: TRBJ1-5
v_call: TRBV24-1

cdr3_aa: CSPGLAVGETQYF
j_call: TRBJ2-5
v_call: TRBV20-1

cdr3_aa: CSARDPVQNTGELFF
j_call: TRBJ2-2
v_call: TRBV20-1

cdr3_aa: CATSPPPQGPTEAFF
j_call: TRBJ1-1
v_call: TRBV15